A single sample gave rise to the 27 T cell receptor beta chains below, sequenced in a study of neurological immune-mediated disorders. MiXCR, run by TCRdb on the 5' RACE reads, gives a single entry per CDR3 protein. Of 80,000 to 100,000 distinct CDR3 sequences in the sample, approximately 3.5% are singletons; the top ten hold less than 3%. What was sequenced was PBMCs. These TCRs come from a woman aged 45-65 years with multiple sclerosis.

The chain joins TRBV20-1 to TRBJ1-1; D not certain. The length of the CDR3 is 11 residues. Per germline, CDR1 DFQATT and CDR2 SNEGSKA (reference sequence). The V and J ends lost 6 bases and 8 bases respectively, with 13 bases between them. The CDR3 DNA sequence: TGCAGTGCCCCCCGAAGCGTCGAAGCTTTCTTT. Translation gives CSAPRSVEAFF.

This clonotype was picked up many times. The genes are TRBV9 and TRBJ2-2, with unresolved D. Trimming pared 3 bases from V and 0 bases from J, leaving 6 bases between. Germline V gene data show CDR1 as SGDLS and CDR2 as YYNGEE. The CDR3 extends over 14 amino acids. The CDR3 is CASSERPNTGELFF. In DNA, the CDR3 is TGTGCCAGCAGCGAACGACCGAACACCGGGGAGCTGTTTTTT.

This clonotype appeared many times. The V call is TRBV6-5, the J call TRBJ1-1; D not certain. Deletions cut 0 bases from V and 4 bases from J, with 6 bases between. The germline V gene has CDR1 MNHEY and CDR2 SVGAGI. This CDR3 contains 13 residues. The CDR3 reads CASSYSRVTEAFF. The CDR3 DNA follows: TGTGCCAGCAGTTACTCGAGAGTCACTGAAGCTTTCTTT.

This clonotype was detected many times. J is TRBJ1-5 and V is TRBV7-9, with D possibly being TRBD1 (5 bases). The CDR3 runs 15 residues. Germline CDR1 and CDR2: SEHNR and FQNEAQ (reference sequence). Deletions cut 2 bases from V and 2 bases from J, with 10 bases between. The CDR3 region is CASSLRGGGNQPQHF. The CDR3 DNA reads TGTGCCAGCAGCTTAAGGGGTGGGGGCAATCAGCCCCAGCATTTT.

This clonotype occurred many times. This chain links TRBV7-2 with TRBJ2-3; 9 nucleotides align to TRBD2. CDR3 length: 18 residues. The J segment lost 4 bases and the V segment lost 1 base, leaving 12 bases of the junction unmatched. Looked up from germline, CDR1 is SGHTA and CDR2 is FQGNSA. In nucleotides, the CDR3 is TGTGCCAGCAGCTTAGGTGGACTGGCGGGGGGGGGCGCAGATACGCAGTATTTT. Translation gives CASSLGGLAGGGADTQYF.

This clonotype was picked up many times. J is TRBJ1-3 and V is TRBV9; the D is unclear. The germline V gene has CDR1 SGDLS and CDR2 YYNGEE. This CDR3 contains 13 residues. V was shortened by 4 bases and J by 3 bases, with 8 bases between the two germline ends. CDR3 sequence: CASSRDHGNTIYF. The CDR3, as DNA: TGTGCCAGCAGCCGGGATCATGGAAACACCATATATTTT.

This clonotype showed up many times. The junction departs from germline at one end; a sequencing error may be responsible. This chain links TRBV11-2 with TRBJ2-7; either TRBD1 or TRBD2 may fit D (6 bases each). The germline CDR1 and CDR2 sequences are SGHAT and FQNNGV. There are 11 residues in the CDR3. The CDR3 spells CASSSWAGEDF. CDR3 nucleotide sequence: TGTGCCAGCAGCTCTTGGGCAGGGGAGGACTTC.

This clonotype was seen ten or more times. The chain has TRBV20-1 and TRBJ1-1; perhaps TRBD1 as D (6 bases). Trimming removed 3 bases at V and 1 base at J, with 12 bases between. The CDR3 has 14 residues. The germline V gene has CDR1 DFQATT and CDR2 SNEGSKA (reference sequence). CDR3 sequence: CSARYLTGNTEAFF. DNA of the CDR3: TGCAGTGCTAGGTACTTGACAGGGAACACTGAAGCTTTCTTT.

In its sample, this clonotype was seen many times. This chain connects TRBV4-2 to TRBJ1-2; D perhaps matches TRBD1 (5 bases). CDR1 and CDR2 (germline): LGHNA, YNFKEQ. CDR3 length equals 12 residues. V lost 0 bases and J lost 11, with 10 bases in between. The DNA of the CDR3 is TGTGCCAGCAGCCAAGAGCAGGGACGATACACCTTC. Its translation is CASSQEQGRYTF.

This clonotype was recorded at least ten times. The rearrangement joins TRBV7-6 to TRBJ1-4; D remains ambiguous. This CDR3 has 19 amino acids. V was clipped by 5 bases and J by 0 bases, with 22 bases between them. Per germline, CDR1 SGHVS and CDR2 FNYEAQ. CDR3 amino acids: CASSRRGSPLPSTNEKLFF. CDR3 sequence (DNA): TGTGCCAGCAGCCGCCGTGGTAGCCCACTGCCTTCAACTAATGAAAAACTGTTTTTT.

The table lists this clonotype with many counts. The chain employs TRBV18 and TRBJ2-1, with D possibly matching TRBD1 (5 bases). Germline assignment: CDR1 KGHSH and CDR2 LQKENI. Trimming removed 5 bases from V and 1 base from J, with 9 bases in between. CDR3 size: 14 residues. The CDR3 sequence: CASSLGESYNEQFF. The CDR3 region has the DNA TGTGCCAGCTCATTAGGGGAATCCTACAATGAGCAGTTCTTC. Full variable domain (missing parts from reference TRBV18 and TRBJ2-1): NAGVMQNPRHLVRRRGQEARLRCSPMKGHSHVYWYRQLPEEGLKFMVYLQKENIIDESGMPKERFSAEFPKEGPSILRIQQVVRGDSAAYFCASSLGESYNEQFFGPGTRLTVL.

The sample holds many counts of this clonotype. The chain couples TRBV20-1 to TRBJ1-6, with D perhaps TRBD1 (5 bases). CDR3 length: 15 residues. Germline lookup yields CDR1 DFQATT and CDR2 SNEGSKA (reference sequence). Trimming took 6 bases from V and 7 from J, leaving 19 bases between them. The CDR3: CSALGQGGLNSPLHF. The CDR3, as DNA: TGCAGTGCCCTAGGGCAGGGTGGGTTGAATTCACCCCTCCACTTT.

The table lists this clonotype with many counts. CDR3 loop: CASSHNRIDAEAFF. As DNA, the CDR3 is TGCGCCAGCAGCCATAACAGGATTGATGCTGAAGCTTTCTTT. The V and J genes are TRBV4-1 and TRBJ1-1; perhaps TRBD1 as D (5 bases). Germline CDR1 and CDR2: MGHRA and YSYEKL. The CDR3 consists of 14 residues. Trimming took 3 bases from V and 6 from J, leaving 14 bases between them.

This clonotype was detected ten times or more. This CDR3 reads CASSTEGFYYGYTF. CDR3 DNA sequence: TGTGCCAGCAGCACCGAGGGCTTTTACTATGGCTACACCTTC. The rearrangement joins TRBV7-2 to TRBJ1-2; D unclear. Trimming cost V 5 bases and J 3 bases, with 13 bases left between them. The CDR3 has 14 residues. Germline V CDR1 and CDR2: SGHTA, FQGNSA.

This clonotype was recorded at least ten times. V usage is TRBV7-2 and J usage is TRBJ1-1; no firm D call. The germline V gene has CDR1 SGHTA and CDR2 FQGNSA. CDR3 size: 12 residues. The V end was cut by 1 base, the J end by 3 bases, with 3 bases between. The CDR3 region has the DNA TGTGCCAGCAGCTTAGTGGACACTGAAGCTTTCTTT. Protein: CASSLVDTEAFF.

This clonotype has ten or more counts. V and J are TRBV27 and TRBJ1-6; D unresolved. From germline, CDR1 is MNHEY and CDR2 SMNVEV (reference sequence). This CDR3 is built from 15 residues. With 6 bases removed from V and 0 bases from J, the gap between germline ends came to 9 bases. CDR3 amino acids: CASRQFSSYNSPLHF. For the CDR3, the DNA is TGTGCCAGCAGGCAGTTTAGCTCCTATAATTCACCCCTCCACTTT.

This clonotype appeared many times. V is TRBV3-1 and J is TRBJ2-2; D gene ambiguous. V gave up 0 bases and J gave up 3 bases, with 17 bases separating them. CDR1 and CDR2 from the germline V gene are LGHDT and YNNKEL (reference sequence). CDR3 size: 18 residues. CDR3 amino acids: CASSQDPLKRYDTGELFF. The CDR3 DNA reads TGTGCCAGCAGCCAAGATCCCCTAAAGCGTTACGACACCGGGGAGCTGTTTTTT.

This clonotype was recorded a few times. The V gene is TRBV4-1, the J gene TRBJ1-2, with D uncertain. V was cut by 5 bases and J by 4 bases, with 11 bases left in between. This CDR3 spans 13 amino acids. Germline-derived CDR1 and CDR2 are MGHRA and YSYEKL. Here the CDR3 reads CASSTEGGYGYTF. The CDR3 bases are TGCGCCAGCAGCACCGAGGGAGGCTATGGCTACACCTTC.

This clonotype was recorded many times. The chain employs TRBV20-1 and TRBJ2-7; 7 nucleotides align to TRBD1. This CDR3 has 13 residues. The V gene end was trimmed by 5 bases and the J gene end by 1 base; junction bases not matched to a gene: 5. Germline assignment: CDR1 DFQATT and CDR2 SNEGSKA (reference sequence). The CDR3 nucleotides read TGCAGTGCTCCTAGACAGGGATCCTACGAGCAGTACTTC. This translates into CSAPRQGSYEQYF.

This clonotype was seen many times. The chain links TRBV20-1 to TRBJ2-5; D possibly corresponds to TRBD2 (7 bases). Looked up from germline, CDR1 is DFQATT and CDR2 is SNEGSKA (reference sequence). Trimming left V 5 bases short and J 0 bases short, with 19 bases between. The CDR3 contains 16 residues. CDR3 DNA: TGCAGTGCTCCTGTCCCGGGGGGCATCGACCAAGAGACCCAGTACTTC. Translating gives CSAPVPGGIDQETQYF.

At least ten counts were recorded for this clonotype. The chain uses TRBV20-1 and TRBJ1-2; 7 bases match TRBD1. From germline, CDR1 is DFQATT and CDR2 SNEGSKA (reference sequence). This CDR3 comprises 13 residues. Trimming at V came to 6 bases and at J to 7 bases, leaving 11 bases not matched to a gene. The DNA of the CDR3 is TGCAGTGCGAGCCCGGACAGGATCGTTGGCTACACCTTC. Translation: CSASPDRIVGYTF.

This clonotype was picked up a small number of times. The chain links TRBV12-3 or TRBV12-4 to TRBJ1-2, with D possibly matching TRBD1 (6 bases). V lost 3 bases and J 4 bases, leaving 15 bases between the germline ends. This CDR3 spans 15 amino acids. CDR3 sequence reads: CASSFSGGSLYGYTF. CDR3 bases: TGTGCCAGCAGTTTTAGCGGGGGCTCCCTCTATGGCTACACCTTC.

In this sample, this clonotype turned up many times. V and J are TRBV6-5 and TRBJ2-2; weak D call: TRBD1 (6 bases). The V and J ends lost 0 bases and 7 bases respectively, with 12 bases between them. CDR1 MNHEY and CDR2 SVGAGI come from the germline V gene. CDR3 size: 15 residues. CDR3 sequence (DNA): TGTGCCAGCAGTTACTCGACAGGTGTTAACGGGGAGCTGTTTTTT. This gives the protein CASSYSTGVNGELFF.

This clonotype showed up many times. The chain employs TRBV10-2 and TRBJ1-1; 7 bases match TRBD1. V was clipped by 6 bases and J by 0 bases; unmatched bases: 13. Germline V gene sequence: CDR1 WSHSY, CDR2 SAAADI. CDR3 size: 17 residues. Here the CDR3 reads CASRDRLRTSMNTEAFF. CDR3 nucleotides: TGCGCCAGCAGGGACAGGTTGCGGACCTCAATGAACACTGAAGCTTTCTTT.

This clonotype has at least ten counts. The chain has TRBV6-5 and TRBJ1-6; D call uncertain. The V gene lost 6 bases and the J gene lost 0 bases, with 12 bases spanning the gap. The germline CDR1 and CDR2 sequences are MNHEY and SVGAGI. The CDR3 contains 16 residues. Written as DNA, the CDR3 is TGTGCCAGCAGGTCCCTAGAGGGCTCCTATAATTCACCCCTCCACTTT. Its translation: CASRSLEGSYNSPLHF.

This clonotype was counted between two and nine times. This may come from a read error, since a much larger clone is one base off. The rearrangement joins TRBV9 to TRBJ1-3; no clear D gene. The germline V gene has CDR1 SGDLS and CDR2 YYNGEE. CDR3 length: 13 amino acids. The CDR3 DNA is TGTGCCAGCAGCCGGGATCATGGAAAAACCATATATTTT. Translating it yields CASSRDHGKTIYF.

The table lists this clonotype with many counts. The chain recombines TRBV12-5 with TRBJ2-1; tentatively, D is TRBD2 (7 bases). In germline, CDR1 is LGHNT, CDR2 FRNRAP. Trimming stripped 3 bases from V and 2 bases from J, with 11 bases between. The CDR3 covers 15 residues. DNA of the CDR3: TGTGCTAGTGGTTTACGGGGGGCCCCCTACAATGAGCAGTTCTTC. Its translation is CASGLRGAPYNEQFF.